Sequencing of this T cell receptor beta chain was carried out in a study of cytomegalovirus exposure and HLA in healthy donors (dated by TCRdb to about 2017). Turning to the overall study: In an earlier analysis of several hundred of the donors, under 300 Gb of sequence data and 117 million unique TCR beta sequences from about 179 million T cells were reported. An early release that covered 640 HLA-typed donors contained approximately 300 gigabases of sequencing data and about 84 million unique TCR sequences. Of the approximately 400 genotyped donors, roughly 80% fell in the genetic ancestry cluster associated with self-reported Caucasian donors. The study aimed to test whether cataloging public T cell receptors could reveal signatures of past pathogen exposure. The study profiled the T cell repertoires of 500 to 800 subjects by immunosequencing and related them to cytomegalovirus serostatus. In addition to the first cohort of hundreds of subjects, a separate validation cohort of over 90 different subjects was used. To predict cytomegalovirus infection status, the study combined high-throughput TCR immunosequencing, statistical association of individual TCRs with disease status, and machine learning. A later analysis re-analyzed previously published TCR beta repertoires from 666 donors and added high-resolution HLA genotyping to study TCR occurrence patterns. In the later analysis, no new phenotypic data were used to find candidate immune exposures; instead, reliance was placed on TCR beta sequences and their occurrence across donors. An earlier analysis of approximately 630 of the donors applied high-throughput TCR beta sequencing to assess whether each TCR beta V gene segment acted as functional or pseudogenic. Donor age, sex, ethnicity and CMV serostatus were compiled together with the repertoire data. A later genetic analysis used genome-wide SNP genotypes for 398 of the 666 donors, treating that subset as a discovery cohort. All discovery cohort repertoires had been generated using a single sequencing platform. Both class I and class II loci were covered by HLA typing, at four-digit resolution. Typing coverage varied by locus: about 629-640 donors for A, B, C, DRB1 and DQB1; 522 for DQA1; more than 600 for DPA1; some 470 for DPB1. Roughly five DR-DQ haplotypes were handled as single units for association and clustering because linkage in the cohort was strong. On average, 235,054 unique TCR beta nucleotide sequences were sequenced per donor among 398 genotyped donors of the cohort, with around 19% of those sequences being non-productive. General study outcomes and caveats: In vitro tests confirmed that three of the cytomegalovirus-associated TCR beta chains recognize cytomegalovirus antigens. A group of highly shared sequence variants was considered likely to be a technical artifact of the sequencing pipeline. A later analysis associated around 16,000 TCR beta sequences with specific HLA alleles at a false discovery rate of 0.05. In both the original and validation cohorts, the classifier was reported to diagnose cytomegalovirus status with high specificity and sensitivity. According to the authors, the approach could potentially be generalized to other disease states and immunological phenotypes. The presence/absence analyses assumed that sequencing depth was roughly uniform across donors, and that assumption may not be true. Because some donors lacked HLA typing at each locus, the association tests relied only on the typed subset. Most TCR sequences were seen in very few donors, while some public TCRs were found in many individuals. Strong co-occurrence of HLA alleles, especially DR and DQ, made assigning TCR associations to individual alleles difficult. According to a later analysis, TCR association rates differed among HLA loci, with DRB1 alleles showing the most associated TCRs and HLA-C alleles showing the fewest. The study listed around 160 TCR beta chains as associated with cytomegalovirus. About 17 rarely observed V segments, including chromosome 9 orphons, were excluded from the earlier analysis of approximately 600 of the donors because counts were too low. Compared with the roughly 710-donor mean, donors in an Asian-associated ancestry cluster had fewer N-insertions in productive TCRs, according to a later genetic analysis. An association between a missense DCLRE1C variant and V-gene and J-gene trimming of TCR beta chains was found in a later genetic analysis and replicated in an independent cohort. In a later analysis, HLA-associated TCR beta chains were found to be more clonally expanded and to have lower generation probabilities than equally common non-associated chains. A further reported finding was that TCR beta sequences accurately predicted the HLA-A and HLA-B alleles for most subjects in the first cohort. In a later analysis, most CMV-associated TCR beta chains were found to appear HLA-restricted, with HLA associations seemingly driven largely by CMV exposure. The 87-base-pair reads could not distinguish some IMGT-functional V segments, including TRBV6-2 and TRBV6-3, so those segments were excluded. In a later analysis, several top co-occurrence clusters were reported to appear linked to parvovirus B19, influenza, CMV and Epstein-Barr virus. The cohort was sequenced for TCR beta chains only, and without alpha or paired-chain data the features that could be detected were limited. In an earlier analysis of 587 of the donors, most TCR beta V segments were observed in productive rearrangements about 87% or about 30% of the time, broadly matching IMGT annotations. Immune exposure information for the cohort was limited to CMV serostatus. Correlated functional status among segregating V segments might reflect linkage disequilibrium, but an unknown experimental factor could not be ruled out.

The CDR3, cysteine through phenylalanine, is 13 amino acids long. The sequence is cut down to CDR3 DNA, 39 bases in frame from base 1. Trimming costs V 0 bases and J 3 bases, and their ends lie 7 bases apart. CDR1 and CDR2 were assigned from the germline V gene as SGDLS and YYNGEE. The cohort was made up of 666 healthy bone marrow donors. All cohort members were sampled while nominally healthy, although unrecorded immune exposures were likely present. Of the 666 cohort members, nearly 300 had a positive CMV serostatus and about 350 had a negative one, while no CMV serostatus was recorded for the donor. Each donor provided a peripheral blood sample, and peripheral blood mononuclear cells were used for TCR beta sequencing. Genomic DNA extraction from the blood cell samples was performed with the Qiagen DNeasy Blood Extraction Kit. Of note for this clone: It has no known antigen specificity. Per-base qualities were not stored, and no clone one base away is much larger.

The library was obtained by the immunoSEQ multiplex PCR assay. For the multiplex PCR, a mixture combining 60 forward primers for TCR Vbeta segments and 13 reverse primers for TCR Jbeta segments was used. Amplification of the CDR3 region of rearranged TCR beta genes was performed with a multiplex PCR assay on genomic DNA. On the Illumina HiSeq System, the amplified TCR beta libraries were sequenced as 87-base-pair reads. The source study handled its data this way. In a later analysis, about 80 million unique TCR beta chains were counted across the 690 or so repertoires, and roughly 9.9 million of these chains were shared by at least two donors. Raw reads were error-corrected and collapsed into unique sequences by a nearest-neighbor algorithm in which closely related sequences were merged to remove PCR and sequencing errors. Alignment of CDR3 sequences to IMGT reference sequences was used to assign V, D and J gene segments. For a sequence to be retained, at least a six-nucleotide match to both a V gene segment and a J gene segment was required. A rearrangement was called productive if the CDR3 had no stop codons and remained in frame with V and J, and every other rearrangement was called non-productive. Following IMGT convention, CDR3 was defined as the stretch from the second conserved V-encoded cysteine up to the conserved J-encoded phenylalanine. In an earlier analysis of around 570 of the donors, sequences lacking an unambiguous match to a single V gene segment were excluded. In an earlier analysis of almost 600 of the donors, a V segment was called functional when productive rearrangements were above 56.7%, and segregating when the standard deviation between donors exceeded 5%. To diagnose cytomegalovirus status from the catalog of TCR beta chain sequences, a statistical classification framework was built. V and J gene assignment, in a later analysis, came from comparing TCR nucleotide sequences with IMGT/GENE-DB human TR gene sequences. In a later analysis, CDR3 sequences and most-parsimonious VDJ recombination scenarios were assigned using the TCRdist pipeline. In a later analysis, each TCR beta chain was defined by its CDR3 amino acid sequence together with its V-gene family, and reads lacking a unique V-gene family were excluded. To address suspected cross-contamination and a sequencing artifact, a later analysis removed around 600 highly shared, low-generation-probability nucleotide sequences. A later analysis calculated a clonal expansion index for each public chain from normalized within-repertoire ranks of inferred template counts. Generation probabilities in a later analysis came from a VDJ recombination model fitted to out-of-frame rearrangements, and those results were checked against IGoR. In a later analysis, hypergeometric tests were used to score TCR-TCR, TCR-HLA and TCR-CMV co-occurrence, with a repertoire-size bias correction applied to TCR pairs. In a later analysis, false discovery rates were estimated by permuting HLA or CMV assignments 20 times. In a later analysis, co-occurring TCRs were grouped using DBSCAN, with TCRdist sequence similarity added in when clustering inside HLA-allele-positive subsets. Co-occurrence clustering excluded repertoires with fewer than 30,000 or more than 120,000 public chains, plus five with anomalous nucleotide sharing. The clones in this table, taken by TCRdb from immuneACCESS, are in-frame only. Not every clone is retained; where verified, under half of the shortfall comes from an unresolved V gene, and the cause of the rest is unknown. Clone size and V and J calls were adopted from that table, with D and trimming inferred from the DNA. Within this sample are roughly 100,000 clones, with nearly 65% of them counted one time only. Around 4.8% of the sample is taken by the ten largest.

Recombination linked TRBV9 to TRBJ2-7; the D gene is perhaps TRBD2, on 6 matching bases. Sequenced: PBMCs. The sequence came from a human donor in good health. The nucleotide sequence reads as follows: TGTGCCAGCAGCGTAGGGACTAACTACGAGCAGTACTTC. Translated, this gives CASSVGTNYEQYF.